This T cell receptor beta chain was identified during a study of T-cell memory formation after mild COVID-19. Study-level background: The study found TCR clusters largely donor specific. The study's findings and limits: Specificity for SARS-CoV-2 was not confirmed among the second-wave clones peaking on day 37. The study found contracting CD4+ clones mainly in CM and EM and contracting CD8+ clones in EMRA.

Points on this clonotype: Antigen unknown.

TCRdb analysed the 5' RACE reads with MiXCR anew, one entry per CDR3 protein. Of 100,000 to 150,000 distinct CDR3 sequences in the sample, roughly 6% were seen once. V lost 3 bases to trimming and J lost 9 bases, with 24 bases between them. The CDR3 extends over 17 amino acids. Per the germline V gene, CDR1 is LNHDA and CDR2 is SQIVND (reference sequence). The genes are TRBV19 and TRBJ2-1; a weak D match, TRBD2 (6 bases). The material sequenced was PBMCs or a T cell subset sorted from them (not recorded which). This clonotype originated in an adult woman who had mild COVID-19 (a few samples of this study predate the infection). Cell type and time point are not known. The DNA of the CDR3 is TGTGCCAGTAGTATTTTAAACCCGCTAGGCGGAGGGCGTGAGCAGTTCTTC. Amino acids: CASSILNPLGGGREQFF.